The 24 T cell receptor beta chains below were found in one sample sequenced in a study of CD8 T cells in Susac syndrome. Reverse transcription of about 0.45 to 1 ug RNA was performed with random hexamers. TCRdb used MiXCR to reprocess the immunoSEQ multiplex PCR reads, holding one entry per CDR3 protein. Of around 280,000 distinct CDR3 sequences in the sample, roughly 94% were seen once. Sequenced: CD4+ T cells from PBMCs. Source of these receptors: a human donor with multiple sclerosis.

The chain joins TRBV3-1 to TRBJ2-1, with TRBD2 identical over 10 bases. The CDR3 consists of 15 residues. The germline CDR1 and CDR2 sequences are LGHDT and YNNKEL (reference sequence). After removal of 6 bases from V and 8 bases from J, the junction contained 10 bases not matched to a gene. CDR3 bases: TGTGCCAGCAGTACAACTAGCGGGGATGGGGATGAGCAGTTCTTC. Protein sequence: CASSTTSGDGDEQFF.

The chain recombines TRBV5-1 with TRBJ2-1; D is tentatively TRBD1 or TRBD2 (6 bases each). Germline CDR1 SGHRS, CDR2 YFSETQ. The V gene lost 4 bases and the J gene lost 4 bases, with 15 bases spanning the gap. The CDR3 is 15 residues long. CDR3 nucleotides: TGCGCCAGCAGCGTGGACGGAGGGGGGTACAATGAGCAGTTCTTC. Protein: CASSVDGGGYNEQFF.

CDR3 residues: CASSPRGSTNEKLFF. For the CDR3, the DNA is TGTGCCAGCTCACCACGGGGGTCAACTAATGAAAAACTGTTTTTT. The chain joins TRBV18 to TRBJ1-4, with a tentative D call TRBD1 (5 bases). The CDR3 extends over 15 amino acids. The germline gives CDR1 KGHSH, CDR2 LQKENI. V lost 1 base and J lost 0, with 6 bases in between.

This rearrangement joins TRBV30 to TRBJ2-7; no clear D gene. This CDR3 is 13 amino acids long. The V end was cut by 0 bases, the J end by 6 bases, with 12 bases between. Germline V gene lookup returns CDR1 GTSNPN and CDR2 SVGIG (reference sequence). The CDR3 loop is CAWSVKGEREQYF. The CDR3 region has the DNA TGTGCCTGGAGTGTAAAAGGTGAACGCGAGCAGTACTTC. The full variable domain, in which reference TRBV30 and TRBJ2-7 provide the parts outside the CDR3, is SQTIHQWPATLVQPVGSPLSLECTVEGTSNPNLYWYRQAAGRGLQLLFYSVGIGQISSEVPQNLSASRPQDRQFILSSKKLLLSDSGFYLCAWSVKGEREQYFGPGTRLTVT.

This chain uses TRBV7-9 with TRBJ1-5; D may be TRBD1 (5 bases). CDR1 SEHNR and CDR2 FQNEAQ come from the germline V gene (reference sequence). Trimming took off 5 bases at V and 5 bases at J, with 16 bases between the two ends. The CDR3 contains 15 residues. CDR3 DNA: TGTGCCAGCAGCCACCTAAGGGGCGGGGATCAGCCCCAGCATTTT. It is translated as CASSHLRGGDQPQHF. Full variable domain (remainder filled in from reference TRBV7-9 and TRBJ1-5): DTGVSQNPRHKITKRGQNVTFRCDPISEHNRLYWYRQTLGQGPEFLTYFQNEAQLEKSRLLSDRFSAERPKGSFSTLEIQRTEQGDSAMYLCASSHLRGGDQPQHFGDGTRLSIL.

CDR3 region: CASSLGNGGYNEQFF. The CDR3 bases are TGTGCCAGCAGTTTAGGTAATGGGGGTTACAATGAGCAGTTCTTC. This chain connects TRBV12-3 or TRBV12-4 to TRBJ2-1; D may match TRBD1 or TRBD2 (5 bases each). The CDR3 extends over 15 amino acids. Trimming took off 1 base at V and 4 bases at J, with 11 bases between the two ends.

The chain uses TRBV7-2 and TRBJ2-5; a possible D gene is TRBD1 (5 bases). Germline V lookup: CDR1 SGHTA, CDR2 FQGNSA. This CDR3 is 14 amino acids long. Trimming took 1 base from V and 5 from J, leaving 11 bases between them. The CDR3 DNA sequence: TGTGCCAGCAGCTTAGGAGCAGGGCGGGAGACCCAGTACTTC. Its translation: CASSLGAGRETQYF.

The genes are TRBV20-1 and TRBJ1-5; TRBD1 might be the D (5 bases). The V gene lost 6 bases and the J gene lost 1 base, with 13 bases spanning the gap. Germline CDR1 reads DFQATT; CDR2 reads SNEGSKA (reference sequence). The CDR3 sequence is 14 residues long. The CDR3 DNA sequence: TGCAGTGCCCCGGAGGGGATGAGCAATCAGCCCCAGCATTTT. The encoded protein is CSAPEGMSNQPQHF.

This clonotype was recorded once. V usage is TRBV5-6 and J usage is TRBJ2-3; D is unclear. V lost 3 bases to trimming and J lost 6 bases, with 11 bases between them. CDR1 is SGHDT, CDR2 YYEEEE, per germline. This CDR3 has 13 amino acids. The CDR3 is CASSWGRYDTQYF. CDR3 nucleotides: TGTGCCAGCAGCTGGGGAAGATACGATACGCAGTATTTT.

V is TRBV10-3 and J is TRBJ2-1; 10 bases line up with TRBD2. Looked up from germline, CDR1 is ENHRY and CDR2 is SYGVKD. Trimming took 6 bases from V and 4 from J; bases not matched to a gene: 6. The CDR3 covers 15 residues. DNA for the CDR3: TGTGCCATCAGCCCCGGGACTAGCGTTTACAATGAGCAGTTCTTC. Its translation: CAISPGTSVYNEQFF.

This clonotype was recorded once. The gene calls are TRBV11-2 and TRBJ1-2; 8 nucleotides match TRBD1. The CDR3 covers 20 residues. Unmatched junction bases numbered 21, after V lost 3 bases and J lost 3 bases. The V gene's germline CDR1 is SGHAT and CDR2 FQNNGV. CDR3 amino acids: CASSFDLTSRDRSHYYGYTF. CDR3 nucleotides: TGTGCCAGCAGCTTTGACCTCACCTCACGGGACAGGAGTCACTACTATGGCTACACCTTC.

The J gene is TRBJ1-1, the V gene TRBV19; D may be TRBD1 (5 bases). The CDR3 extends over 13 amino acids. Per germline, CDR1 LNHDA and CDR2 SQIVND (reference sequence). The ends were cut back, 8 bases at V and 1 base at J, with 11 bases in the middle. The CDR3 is CASGRQPNTEAFF. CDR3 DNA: TGTGCCAGTGGAAGACAGCCGAACACTGAAGCTTTCTTT.

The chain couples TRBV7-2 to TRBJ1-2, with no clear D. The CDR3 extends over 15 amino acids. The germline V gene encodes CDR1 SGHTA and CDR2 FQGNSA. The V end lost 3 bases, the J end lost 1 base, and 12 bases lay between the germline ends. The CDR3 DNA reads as TGTGCCAGCAGCTTTTTGGGCGGACTTAACTATGGCTACACCTTC. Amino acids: CASSFLGGLNYGYTF.

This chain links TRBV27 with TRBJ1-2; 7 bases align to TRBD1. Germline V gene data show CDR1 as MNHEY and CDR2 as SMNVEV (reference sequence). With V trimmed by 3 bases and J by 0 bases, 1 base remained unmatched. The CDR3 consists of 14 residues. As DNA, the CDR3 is TGTGCCAGCAGTTTTCAGGGGGCTAACTATGGCTACACCTTC. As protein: CASSFQGANYGYTF.

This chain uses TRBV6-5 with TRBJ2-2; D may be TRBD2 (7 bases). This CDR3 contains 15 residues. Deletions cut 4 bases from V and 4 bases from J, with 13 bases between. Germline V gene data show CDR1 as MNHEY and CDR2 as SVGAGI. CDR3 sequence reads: CASSSRGAGTGELFF. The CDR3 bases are TGTGCCAGCAGTTCTCGGGGGGCCGGCACCGGGGAGCTGTTTTTT.

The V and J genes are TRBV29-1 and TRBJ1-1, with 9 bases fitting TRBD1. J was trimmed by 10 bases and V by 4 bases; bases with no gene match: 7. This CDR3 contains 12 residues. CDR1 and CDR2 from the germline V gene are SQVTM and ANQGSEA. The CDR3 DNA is TGCAGCGTTGCCGGGACAGGGTTTCCAGCTTTCTTT. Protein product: CSVAGTGFPAFF.

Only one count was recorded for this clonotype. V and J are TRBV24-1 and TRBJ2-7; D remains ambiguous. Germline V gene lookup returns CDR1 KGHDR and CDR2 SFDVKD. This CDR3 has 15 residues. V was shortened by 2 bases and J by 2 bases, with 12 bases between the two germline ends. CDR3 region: CATSDSSRAAYEQYF. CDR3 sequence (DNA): TGTGCCACCAGTGATTCATCCCGGGCTGCCTACGAGCAGTACTTC.

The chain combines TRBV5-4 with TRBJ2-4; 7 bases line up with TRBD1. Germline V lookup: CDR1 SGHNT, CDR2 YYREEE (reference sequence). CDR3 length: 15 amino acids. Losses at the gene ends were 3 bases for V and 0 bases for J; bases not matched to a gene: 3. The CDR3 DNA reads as TGTGCCAGCAGCTCGCAGGGGGAAGCCAAAAACATTCAGTACTTC. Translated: CASSSQGEAKNIQYF.

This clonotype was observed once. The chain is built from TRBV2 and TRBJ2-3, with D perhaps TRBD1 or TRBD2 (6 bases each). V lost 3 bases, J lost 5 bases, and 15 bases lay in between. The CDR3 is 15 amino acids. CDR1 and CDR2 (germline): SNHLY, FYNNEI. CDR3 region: CASSDIAEGEDTQYF. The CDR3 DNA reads TGTGCCAGCAGTGATATAGCGGAGGGGGAAGATACGCAGTATTTT. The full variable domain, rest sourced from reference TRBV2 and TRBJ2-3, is EPEVTQTPSHQVTQMGQEVILRCVPISNHLYFYWYRQILGQKVEFLVSFYNNEISEKSEIFDDQFSVERPDGSNFTLKIRSTKLEDSAMYFCASSDIAEGEDTQYFGPGTRLTVL.

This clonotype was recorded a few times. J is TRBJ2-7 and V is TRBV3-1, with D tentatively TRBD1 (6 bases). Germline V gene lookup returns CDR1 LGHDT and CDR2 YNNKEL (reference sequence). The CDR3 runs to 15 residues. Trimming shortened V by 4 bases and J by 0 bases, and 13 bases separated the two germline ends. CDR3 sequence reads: CASSRQVALSYEQYF. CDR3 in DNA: TGTGCCAGCAGCCGACAGGTCGCCCTCTCCTACGAGCAGTACTTC.

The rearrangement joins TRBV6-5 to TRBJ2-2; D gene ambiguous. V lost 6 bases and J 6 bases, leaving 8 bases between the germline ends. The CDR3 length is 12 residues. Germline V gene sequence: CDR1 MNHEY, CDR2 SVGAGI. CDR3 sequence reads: CASRPSAGELFF. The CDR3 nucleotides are TGTGCCAGCAGACCAAGTGCCGGGGAGCTGTTTTTT.

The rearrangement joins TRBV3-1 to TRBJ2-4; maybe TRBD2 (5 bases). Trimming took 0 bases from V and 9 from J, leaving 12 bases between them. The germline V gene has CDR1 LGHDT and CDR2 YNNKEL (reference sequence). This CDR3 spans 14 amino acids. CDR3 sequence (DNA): TGTGCCAGCAGCCAAGATGTACCTAGCAGCATTCAGTACTTC. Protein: CASSQDVPSSIQYF.

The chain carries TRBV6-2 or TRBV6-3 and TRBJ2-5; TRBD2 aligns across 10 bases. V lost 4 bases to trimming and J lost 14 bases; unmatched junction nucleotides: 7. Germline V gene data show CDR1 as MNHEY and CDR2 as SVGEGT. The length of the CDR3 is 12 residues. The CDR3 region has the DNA TGTGCCAGCAGTTTTCCAGGGACTAGCGCATACTTC. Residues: CASSFPGTSAYF.

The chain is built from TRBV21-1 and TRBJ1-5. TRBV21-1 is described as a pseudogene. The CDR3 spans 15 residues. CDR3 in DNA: TGTGCCAGCACCAAAGGTCGGAGGGGCAATCAGCCCCAGCATTTT. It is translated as CASTKGRRGNQPQHF.